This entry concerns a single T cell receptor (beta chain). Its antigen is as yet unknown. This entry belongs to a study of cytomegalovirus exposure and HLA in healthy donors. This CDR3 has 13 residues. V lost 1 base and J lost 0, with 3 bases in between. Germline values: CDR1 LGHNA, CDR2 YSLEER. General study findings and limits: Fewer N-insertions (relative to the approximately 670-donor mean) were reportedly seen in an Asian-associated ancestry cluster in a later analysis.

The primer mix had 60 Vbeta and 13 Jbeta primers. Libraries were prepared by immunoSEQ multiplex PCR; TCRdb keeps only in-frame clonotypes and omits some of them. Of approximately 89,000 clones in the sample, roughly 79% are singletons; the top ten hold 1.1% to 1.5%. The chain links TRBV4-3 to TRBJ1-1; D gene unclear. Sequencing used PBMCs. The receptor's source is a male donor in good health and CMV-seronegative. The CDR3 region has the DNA TGCGCCAGCAGCCAAGTCATGAACACTGAAGCTTTCTTT. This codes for CASSQVMNTEAFF.